The rows below give T cell receptor beta chains drawn from one sample of a study of blood T cell repertoires in COVID-19. Some clones are missing from TCRdb's copy, which holds only in-frame ones; the method was immunoSEQ multiplex PCR. The sample gives about 310,000 clones, approximately 86% of which show up once; 8.5% to 10% is in the top ten. Sequencing was carried out using PBMCs or T cells enriched from blood (not recorded which). The receptors shown here come from a woman under 30 who had recovered from COVID-19. The CDR3 runs from the conserved cysteine through the conserved F or W. D genes are given only for firm matches. A clone size is listed for some rows: how often the clone was seen (once, few, many), or a class if it is expanded.

D gene: .
clone size: once
V gene: TRBV7-3
J gene: TRBJ1-1
CDR3 DNA: TGTGCCAGCAGCACTCCAGGTGGCACTGAAGCTTTCTTT
CDR3 protein: CASSTPGGTEAFF

D gene: TRBD1
clone size: .
V gene: TRBV15
J gene: TRBJ1-1
CDR3 DNA: TGTGCCACCAGTACGACAGGGGATACTGAAGCTTTCTTT
CDR3 protein: CATSTTGDTEAFF

D gene: .
clone size: .
V gene: TRBV5-4
J gene: TRBJ2-6
CDR3 DNA: TGTGCCAGCAGCAAACAGAACTCTGGGGCCAACGTCCTGACTTTC
CDR3 protein: CASSKQNSGANVLTF

D gene: .
clone size: .
V gene: TRBV25-1
J gene: TRBJ2-7
CDR3 DNA: TGTGCCAGCAGTGAATACACATCGTCCTACGAGCAGTACTTC
CDR3 protein: CASSEYTSSYEQYF

D gene: .
clone size: .
V gene: TRBV4-3
J gene: TRBJ2-1
CDR3 DNA: TGCGCCAGCAGCCGTAGTCGAGGCCGATCCTACAATGAGCAGTTCTTC
CDR3 protein: CASSRSRGRSYNEQFF

D gene: .
clone size: .
V gene: TRBV3-1/TRBV3-2
J gene: TRBJ2-5
CDR3 DNA: TGTGCCAGCAGCCAGTCGGGGACTCCTGAGACCCAGTACTTC
CDR3 protein: CASSQSGTPETQYF

D gene: TRBD1
clone size: .
V gene: TRBV5-1
J gene: TRBJ2-3
CDR3 DNA: TGCGCCAGCAGCTTGGAGGGACAGGGGCCAGATACGCAGTATTTT
CDR3 protein: CASSLEGQGPDTQYF

D gene: .
clone size: .
V gene: TRBV6-5
J gene: TRBJ1-1
CDR3 DNA: TGTGCCAGCACCCCCCCCGCCGGCGGTGAAGCTTTCTTT
CDR3 protein: CASTPPAGGEAFF

D gene: .
clone size: .
V gene: TRBV7-3
J gene: TRBJ2-2
CDR3 DNA: TGTGCCAGCAGCTTCGACAGTTACACCGGGGAGCTGTTTTTT
CDR3 protein: CASSFDSYTGELFF

D gene: .
clone size: .
V gene: TRBV10-3
J gene: TRBJ2-3
CDR3 DNA: TGTGCCATCAGTGGGACTCTTAGCACAGATACGCAGTATTTT
CDR3 protein: CAISGTLSTDTQYF

D gene: TRBD1
clone size: .
V gene: TRBV7-9
J gene: TRBJ1-2
CDR3 DNA: TGTGCCAGCAGACCCTTACAGGGGCTGAGCTATGGCTACACCTTC
CDR3 protein: CASRPLQGLSYGYTF

D gene: .
clone size: once
V gene: TRBV27
J gene: TRBJ2-5
CDR3 DNA: TGTGCCAGCAGTTTAATCCGGGAAGGAGAGACCCAGTACTTC
CDR3 protein: CASSLIREGETQYF

D gene: TRBD1
clone size: .
V gene: TRBV19
J gene: TRBJ1-5
CDR3 DNA: TGTGCCAGTAGTGGACAGGGTTATTATAGCAATCAGCCCCAGCATTTT
CDR3 protein: CASSGQGYYSNQPQHF

D gene: TRBD2
clone size: .
V gene: TRBV3-1/TRBV3-2
J gene: TRBJ2-1
CDR3 DNA: TGTGCCAGCAGCCAAGATAAGGGAGGGCCGGAGTTCTTC
CDR3 protein: CASSQDKGGPEFF

D gene: TRBD2
clone size: .
V gene: TRBV7-3
J gene: TRBJ2-7
CDR3 DNA: TGTGCCAGCAGCTTAACGGTATCTAGCGGGAATAGGGGCGAGCAGTACTTC
CDR3 protein: CASSLTVSSGNRGEQYF

D gene: TRBD2
clone size: .
V gene: TRBV27
J gene: TRBJ2-1
CDR3 DNA: TGTGCCAGCAGTTTACTATATAGCGGGAGGCCCTACAATGAGCAGTTCTTC
CDR3 protein: CASSLLYSGRPYNEQFF

D gene: .
clone size: .
V gene: TRBV28
J gene: TRBJ1-1
CDR3 DNA: TGTGCCAGCAGTCTTAGTCCCGCCGGGGCTTTCTTT
CDR3 protein: CASSLSPAGAFF

D gene: TRBD1
clone size: .
V gene: TRBV6-2/TRBV6-3
J gene: TRBJ2-3
CDR3 DNA: TGTGCCAGCAGTGTGACAGGGACGGCAGATACGCAGTATTTT
CDR3 protein: CASSVTGTADTQYF

D gene: TRBD2
clone size: .
V gene: TRBV6-5
J gene: TRBJ2-5
CDR3 DNA: TGTGCCAGCCCTAGCGGGGGTGAGAACCAGTACTTC
CDR3 protein: CASPSGGENQYF

D gene: .
clone size: .
V gene: TRBV5-6
J gene: TRBJ2-1
CDR3 DNA: TGTGCCAGCAGCTTAGGGGTACGGTCCTACAATGAGCAGTTCTTC
CDR3 protein: CASSLGVRSYNEQFF

D gene: .
clone size: .
V gene: TRBV27
J gene: TRBJ1-6
CDR3 DNA: TGTGCCAGCAGTTTTTCTACGGCCGGGCGGGGTTCACCCCTCCACTTT
CDR3 protein: CASSFSTAGRGSPLHF

D gene: TRBD1
clone size: few
V gene: TRBV11-2
J gene: TRBJ1-2
CDR3 DNA: TGTGCCAGCAGCCCCGACAGGGATCGTGGCTACACCTTC
CDR3 protein: CASSPDRDRGYTF

D gene: .
clone size: .
V gene: TRBV19
J gene: TRBJ2-2
CDR3 DNA: TGTGCCAGTAGTATCCTGAGTGGAGCTAGGGAGCCCAAGCTGTTTTTT
CDR3 protein: CASSILSGAREPKLFF

D gene: TRBD2
clone size: .
V gene: TRBV6-5
J gene: TRBJ2-7
CDR3 DNA: TGTGCCAAGCGGAAGACTAGCGATCCCTACGAGCAGTACTTC
CDR3 protein: CAKRKTSDPYEQYF